Listed here are 2 T cell receptor beta chains from one sample, sequenced in a study of human T cells and chemical hapten exposure. From the RACE reads, TCRdb called clonotypes with MiXCR, one entry per CDR3 protein. The profile shows around 380,000 distinct CDR3 sequences, approximately 5% of them singletons. Stated time point: patch test 1, 2 weeks after DPC sensitization. Treatment here: therapeutic diphenylcyclopropenone sensitization with weekly scalp DPC. This sample comprised whole blood, obtained in connection with sensitization to the hapten diphenylcyclopropenone (DPC). All receptors come from a woman in her fifties or sixties with alopecia areata. Some clones in this sample may be carry-over from other donors' samples.

This clonotype has ten or more counts. The gene calls are TRBV28 and TRBJ2-1, with TRBD2 matching over 7 bases. The CDR3 loop spans 16 amino acids. The V gene's germline CDR1 is MDHEN and CDR2 SYDVKM. J lost 4 bases, V lost 3 bases, and 9 bases had no gene match. The CDR3 is CASSFTLGLDYNEQFF. The CDR3 bases are TGTGCCAGCAGTTTCACTCTCGGACTAGATTACAATGAGCAGTTCTTC.

The chain carries TRBV6-5 and TRBJ2-1; possible D gene TRBD1, 5 bases. Trimming took 6 bases from V and 0 from J, leaving 12 bases between them. The CDR3 contains 15 residues. Germline V CDR1 and CDR2: MNHEY, SVGAGI. The CDR3 nucleotides read TGTGCCAGCAGAGGGCAGGGAACCTCCTACAATGAGCAGTTCTTC. Translated: CASRGQGTSYNEQFF.